This is a list of T cell receptor beta chains from one sample in a study of technical replicates of blood from a few donors. Some clones are missing from TCRdb's copy, which holds only in-frame ones; the method was immunoSEQ multiplex PCR. The sample carries tens of thousands of clones, over 95% recorded once. The sequenced material came from T cells isolated from PBMCs. The receptors shown here come from a human donor in good health. CDR3s include the opening cysteine and the closing phenylalanine or tryptophan. D genes are given only for firm matches. Not every row has a clone size; where given, it reads once, few, many or a size class.

V	D	size	J	DNA	CDR3
TRBV19	TRBD2	.	TRBJ2-3	TGTGCCAGTAGTATAATCCCCCTGGGGGGTAGCGGGATTTCAGCTACGCAGTATTTT	CASSIIPLGGSGISATQYF
TRBV18	.	.	TRBJ1-1	TGTGCCAGCTCACCGGAGGGGAACGCTGAAGCTTTCTTT	CASSPEGNAEAFF
TRBV29-1	TRBD1	.	TRBJ1-2	TGCAGCGCTGGACAGGAGCGCTACACCTTC	CSAGQERYTF
TRBV10-2	TRBD1	.	TRBJ1-2	TGCGCCAGCAGCTCATCTTTACGGGACAGGGTTTATGGCTACACCTTC	CASSSSLRDRVYGYTF
TRBV6-5	.	once	TRBJ1-1	TGTGCCAGCAGTTACTCGACACCCTTCCAGGACACTGAAGCTTTCTTT	CASSYSTPFQDTEAFF
TRBV28	TRBD2	.	TRBJ2-1	TGTGCCACCGAGGGCGGGAGGGATGAGCAGTTCTTC	CATEGGRDEQFF
TRBV7-3	.	once	TRBJ2-3	TGTGCCAGCGCCGGAGGCGGGACTCGCACAGATACGCAGTATTTT	CASAGGGTRTDTQYF
TRBV28	.	.	TRBJ2-7	TGTGCCAGCAGTCCGGCCTGGAGGGACGAGCAGTACTTC	CASSPAWRDEQYF
TRBV18	TRBD1	.	TRBJ1-5	TGTGCCAGCTCACCGGCTCAGGGGGCAAAGGATCAGCCCCAGCATTTT	CASSPAQGAKDQPQHF
TRBV10-3	.	.	TRBJ1-1	TGTGCCATCAGTGAAGTTTCAGGTACTGAAGCTTTCTTT	CAISEVSGTEAFF
TRBV2	.	.	TRBJ1-5	TGTGCCAGCAGTGAGGAGTACGCGAGCAATCAGCCCCAGCATTTT	CASSEEYASNQPQHF
TRBV6-6	TRBD1	.	TRBJ2-7	TGTGCCAGCAGTTACTCCGGGACAGGGTCCCTTGAGCAGTACTTC	CASSYSGTGSLEQYF
TRBV28	TRBD1	.	TRBJ1-2	TGTGCCAGCAAAGACGTGACAGGGGGCTATGGCTACACCTTC	CASKDVTGGYGYTF
TRBV7-9	.	.	TRBJ1-1	TGTGCCAGCAGCTTAGTTTGGGGGGAGAACACTGAAGCTTTCTTT	CASSLVWGENTEAFF
TRBV11-2	TRBD1	.	TRBJ1-1	TGTGCCAGCAGCTTAGATTGGACAGGGGGCACTGAAGCTTTCTTT	CASSLDWTGGTEAFF
TRBV13	.	.	TRBJ2-3	TGTGCCAGCAGCTTAGGCCTGGGAGGTTTTCACACAGATACGCAGTATTTT	CASSLGLGGFHTDTQYF
TRBV19	TRBD1	.	TRBJ2-3	TGTGCCAGTAGTTCCGGGACAGGGGGCGCTTTAGATACGCAGTATTTT	CASSSGTGGALDTQYF
TRBV4-1	.	.	TRBJ2-2	TGCGCCAGCAGCCAGGGGACAATGAACACCGGGGAGCTGTTTTTT	CASSQGTMNTGELFF
TRBV12-5	.	.	TRBJ1-5	TGTGCTAGTGGTTTGGGGCAGGGCAATCAGCCCCAGCATTTT	CASGLGQGNQPQHF
TRBV5-1	.	.	TRBJ2-1	TGCGCCAGCAGCACAGGGTGGAGGTCCTACAATGAGCAGTTCTTC	CASSTGWRSYNEQFF
TRBV18	.	.	TRBJ1-1	TGTGCCAGCTCACCACTAGAGACGGGGAACACTGAAGCTTTCTTT	CASSPLETGNTEAFF